The entry that follows covers one T cell receptor (beta chain) sequence. This entry is derived from a study of blood T cell repertoires in COVID-19. Profiling relied on immunoSEQ multiplex PCR, and the TCRdb table lists in-frame clones only, not all of them. The data show roughly 250,000 clones, around 85% seen once. V dropped 11 bases and J dropped 3 bases, with 14 bases sitting between them. This CDR3 has 13 residues. Germline loops: CDR1 SGHVS, CDR2 FNYEAQ. The TCR sequence derives from a woman between 55 and 75 years old with active or convalescent COVID-19. The chain joins TRBV7-6 to TRBJ1-3; D unresolved. Specimen: peripheral blood. CDR3 nucleotide sequence: TGTGCCTCCCAGGAGGTGATTGGAAACACCATATATTTT. It yields the protein CASQEVIGNTIYF.